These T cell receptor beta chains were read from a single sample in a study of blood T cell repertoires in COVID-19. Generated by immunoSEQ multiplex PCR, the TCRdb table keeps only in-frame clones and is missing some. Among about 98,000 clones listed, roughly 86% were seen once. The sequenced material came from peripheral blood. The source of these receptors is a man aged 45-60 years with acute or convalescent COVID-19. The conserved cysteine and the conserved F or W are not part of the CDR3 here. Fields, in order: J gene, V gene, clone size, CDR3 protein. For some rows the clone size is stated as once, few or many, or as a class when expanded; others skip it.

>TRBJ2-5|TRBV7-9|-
ASSFRTSGGQETQY
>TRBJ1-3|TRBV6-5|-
AGGQGPGNTIY
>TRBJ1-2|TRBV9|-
ASSRTTDQLYGYT
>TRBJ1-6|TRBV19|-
ASSPGTGGYNSPLH
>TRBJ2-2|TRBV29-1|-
SVEGAGGELF
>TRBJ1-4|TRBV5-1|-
ASSAGGHGNEKLF
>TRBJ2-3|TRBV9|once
ASSPLAGGDTQY
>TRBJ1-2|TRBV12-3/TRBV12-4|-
ASSLVESYGYT
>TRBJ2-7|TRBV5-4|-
ASSPRDRPYEQY
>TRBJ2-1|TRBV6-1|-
ASSEVGRAVDEQF
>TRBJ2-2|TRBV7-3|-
ASSPLRAGELF
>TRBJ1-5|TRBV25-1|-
ASSEGGEDQPQH